The T cell receptor beta chain under discussion was sequenced for a study of OX40 agonist ivuxolimab in advanced cancers. The wider study: The study enrolled dose-escalation patients with hepatocellular carcinoma, melanoma, renal cell or head and neck cancer. Whole-study findings and limits: At 0.1 to 3.0 mg/kg, clonal expansion of CD4+ and CD8+ blood T cells had occurred by week 6.

Measured with immunoSEQ multiplex PCR; TCRdb has only the in-frame clones, and not every one. The sample records 75,000 to 100,000 clones, just over 90% being singletons. Of note for this clone: Antigen: not known.

CDR3 length: 14 residues. V was cut by 7 bases and J by 5 bases, with 20 bases left in between. Germline CDR1 SQVTM, CDR2 ANQGSEA. The TCR was taken from an adult with an advanced solid tumor such as melanoma, head and neck, liver or kidney cancer. The sequences come from CD4+ or CD8+ T cells sorted from blood, collected in a trial of the OX40 agonist ivuxolimab. The chain combines TRBV29-1 with TRBJ2-5; the D gene is possibly TRBD2 (5 bases). For the CDR3, the DNA is TGCAGCGCCGACCGGGGAACTGGCGTGGAGACCCAGTACTTC. Its translation is CSADRGTGVETQYF.